The 24 T cell receptor beta chains listed next were all sequenced from one sample in a study of cytomegalovirus exposure and HLA in healthy donors. The PCR contained 60 Vbeta and 13 Jbeta primers. The table came from immunoSEQ multiplex PCR; TCRdb's copy has only in-frame clones and leaves some out. The table shows about 120,000 clones, with 75% to 90% occurring only once. The sample was PBMCs. The receptors were sampled from a man aged 18 to 29 in good health and CMV-seropositive.

In its sample, this clone was seen once. V usage is TRBV19 and J usage is TRBJ2-7; 8 nucleotides agree with TRBD1. V trimming: 6 bases; J trimming: 2 bases; junction bases outside the gene matches: 6. Germline values: CDR1 LNHDA, CDR2 SQIVND (reference sequence). The CDR3 is 14 amino acids. Here the CDR3 DNA reads TGTGCCAGTAGCCACCAGGGGGCCCCCTACGAGCAGTACTTC. Its protein is CASSHQGAPYEQYF. Full variable domain (rest looked up from reference TRBV19 and TRBJ2-7): DGGITQSPKYLFRKEGQNVTLSCEQNLNHDAMYWYRQDPGQGLRLIYYSQIVNDFQKGDIAEGYSVSREKKESFPLTVTSAQKNPTAFYLCASSHQGAPYEQYFGPGTRLTVT.

This chain uses TRBV7-2 with TRBJ2-7, with 8 bases aligning to TRBD1. Germline-derived CDR1 and CDR2 are SGHTA and FQGNSA. With 10 bases clipped from V and 4 bases from J, the junction kept 27 bases outside the gene matches. This CDR3 is 19 amino acids long. This CDR3 is CAIGRNRAGGAKGGYEQYF. For the CDR3, the DNA is TGTGCCATCGGTAGGAACCGGGCAGGGGGCGCGAAAGGGGGGTACGAGCAGTACTTC.

The table lists this clone with a count of one. The genes are TRBV30 and TRBJ2-1; D possibly corresponds to TRBD2 (6 bases). V lost 5 bases to trimming and J lost 4 bases, with 18 bases between them. Germline CDR1 is GTSNPN and CDR2 is SVGIG (reference sequence). The CDR3 is made up of 15 amino acids. CDR3 DNA: TGTGCCTGGCGGAGGGGAGCATCTTCATACAATGAGCAGTTCTTC. Protein sequence: CAWRRGASSYNEQFF. The complete variable domain, with remaining parts taken from reference TRBV30 and TRBJ2-1, reads SQTIHQWPATLVQPVGSPLSLECTVEGTSNPNLYWYRQAAGRGLQLLFYSVGIGQISSEVPQNLSASRPQDRQFILSSKKLLLSDSGFYLCAWRRGASSYNEQFFGPGTRLTVL.

The V and J genes are TRBV7-6 and TRBJ2-2; D is perhaps TRBD1 (6 bases). This CDR3 region has 16 residues. Germline V gene lookup returns CDR1 SGHVS and CDR2 FNYEAQ. Trimming took 2 bases from V and 1 from J, leaving 11 bases between them. The CDR3 sequence is CASSLSQTGNTGELFF. The CDR3 region has the DNA TGTGCCAGCAGCTTATCTCAGACAGGGAACACCGGGGAGCTGTTTTTT.

The gene calls are TRBV29-1 and TRBJ1-2; 7 nucleotides line up with TRBD1. The V gene's germline CDR1 is SQVTM and CDR2 ANQGSEA. The length of the CDR3 is 14 residues. V dropped 2 bases and J dropped 5; count of bases not matched to a gene: 8. DNA of the CDR3: TGCAGCGTTGAACTGCGGGACAGACCATATGGCTACACCTTC. Translating gives CSVELRDRPYGYTF.

This clone was detected a few times. The chain employs TRBV6-5 and TRBJ1-6; D perhaps matches TRBD1 (6 bases). The CDR3 has 14 amino acids. Germline V lookup: CDR1 MNHEY, CDR2 SVGAGI. V dropped 5 bases and J dropped 5 bases, with 10 bases sitting between them. The CDR3 coding sequence is TGTGCCAGCAGTCGGACAGTTAATAATTCACCCCTCCACTTT. It translates to CASSRTVNNSPLHF.

The chain links TRBV28 to TRBJ2-7; 7 positions match TRBD1. CDR3 length equals 15 residues. In germline, CDR1 is MDHEN, CDR2 SYDVKM. J lost 0 bases, V lost 4 bases, and 6 bases had no gene match. CDR3 in amino acids: CASSYGTASSYEQYF. As DNA, the CDR3 is TGTGCCAGCAGTTATGGGACAGCCAGCTCCTACGAGCAGTACTTC.

The chain carries TRBV25-1 and TRBJ1-1; D is possibly TRBD1 (5 bases). This CDR3 comprises 15 residues. The germline CDR1 and CDR2 sequences are MGHDK and SYGVNS. The V and J ends lost 1 base and 1 base respectively, with 10 bases between them. The CDR3 DNA is TGTGCCAGCAGTGAATTGGGGGGATCGAACACTGAAGCTTTCTTT. This translates into CASSELGGSNTEAFF.

This chain links TRBV2 with TRBJ1-2; a weak D match, TRBD1 (6 bases). With 7 bases removed from V and 6 bases from J, the gap between germline ends came to 18 bases. The CDR3 runs 14 residues. Germline CDR1 reads SNHLY; CDR2 reads FYNNEI. CDR3 sequence (DNA): TGTGCCAGCACCCAGGGAGGGGGGCTCCATGGCTACACCTTC. Translation: CASTQGGGLHGYTF.

The chain carries TRBV7-7 and TRBJ2-3; 9 positions match TRBD1. J lost 3 bases, V lost 5 bases, and 9 bases had no gene match. The CDR3 length is 16 residues. Germline V gene sequence: CDR1 SSHAT, CDR2 FNYEAQ (reference sequence). The CDR3 loop reads CASSRGTGMGTDTQYF. The CDR3 coding sequence is TGTGCCAGCAGCCGAGGGACAGGGATGGGTACAGATACGCAGTATTTT.

V usage is TRBV20-1 and J usage is TRBJ2-7, with D perhaps TRBD1 (6 bases). The CDR3 is 11 residues long. Deletions cut 6 bases from V and 6 bases from J, with 12 bases between. Germline lookup yields CDR1 DFQATT and CDR2 SNEGSKA (reference sequence). The CDR3 protein is CSAAQGSEQYF. The CDR3 DNA reads as TGCAGTGCGGCACAGGGTTCCGAGCAGTACTTC.

This clone was picked up a small number of times. The chain recombines TRBV11-3 with TRBJ2-3, with D perhaps TRBD2 (6 bases). Germline V gene sequence: CDR1 SGHNT, CDR2 YENEEA. This CDR3 region has 14 residues. Between the trimmed V and J ends, which lost 5 bases and 4 bases, there was a span of 13 bases. The CDR3 loop reads CASSTHGRPDTQYF. The CDR3 DNA reads as TGTGCCAGCAGCACACACGGGAGACCAGATACGCAGTATTTT.

The chain combines TRBV5-1 with TRBJ2-3; D possibly corresponds to TRBD1 (5 bases). Germline V gene sequence: CDR1 SGHRS, CDR2 YFSETQ. The CDR3 loop spans 15 amino acids. The V gene lost 4 bases and the J gene lost 4 bases, with 16 bases spanning the gap. The CDR3 region has the DNA TGCGCCAGCAGCCTGGACAAGTTAATCCCAGATACGCAGTATTTT. Amino acids: CASSLDKLIPDTQYF. Looking up the rest from reference TRBV5-1 and TRBJ2-3 gives the full variable domain: KAGVTQTPRYLIKTRGQQVTLSCSPISGHRSVSWYQQTPGQGLQFLFEYFSETQRNKGNFPGRFSGRQFSNSRSEMNVSTLELGDSALYLCASSLDKLIPDTQYFGPGTRLTVL.

The chain links TRBV29-1 to TRBJ2-3; 7 bases line up with TRBD1. CDR1 and CDR2 (germline): SQVTM, ANQGSEA. CDR3 length: 16 amino acids. This CDR3 is CTAGAGGFSVTDTQYF. The DNA of the CDR3 is TGCACCGCCGGGGCAGGGGGTTTTAGTGTGACAGATACGCAGTATTTT.

The chain carries TRBV15 and TRBJ2-3, with a possible D match to TRBD2 (7 bases). The CDR3 has 17 residues. Germline CDR1 reads LNHNV; CDR2 reads YYDKDF (reference sequence). Trimming took off 0 bases at V and 5 bases at J, with 18 bases between the two ends. CDR3 in amino acids: CATSRDRRGGLGDTQYF. CDR3 sequence (DNA): TGTGCCACCAGCAGAGATCGGAGGGGGGGCCTCGGAGATACGCAGTATTTT.

This chain connects TRBV15 to TRBJ2-1; TRBD2 matches at 8 bases. The CDR3 contains 15 residues. The trim removed 3 bases at V and 8 bases at J, leaving 9 bases unmatched. Germline CDR1 and CDR2: LNHNV and YYDKDF (reference sequence). Here the CDR3 DNA reads TGTGCCACCAGCAGGGATATGGGACTAGAGGATGAGCAGTTCTTC. It specifies CATSRDMGLEDEQFF.

This clone appeared a single time. This chain connects TRBV7-9 to TRBJ2-2; D remains ambiguous. Trimming stripped 5 bases from V and 5 bases from J, with 12 bases between. The CDR3 extends over 14 amino acids. Germline V gene lookup returns CDR1 SEHNR and CDR2 FQNEAQ (reference sequence). CDR3 nucleotides: TGTGCCAGCAGCCCCAACCTCTATACCGGGGAGCTGTTTTTT. This codes for CASSPNLYTGELFF.

CDR3: CASSTGQGPTYEQYF. CDR3 in DNA: TGTGCCAGTAGTACGGGACAGGGACCCACCTACGAGCAGTACTTC. J is TRBJ2-7 and V is TRBV19, with 9 nucleotides matching TRBD1. The CDR3 sequence is 15 residues long. V lost 4 bases and J lost 2; bases outside the gene matches: 6. CDR1 and CDR2 from the germline V gene are LNHDA and SQIVND (reference sequence). Drawing the rest from reference TRBV19 and TRBJ2-7, the complete variable domain is DGGITQSPKYLFRKEGQNVTLSCEQNLNHDAMYWYRQDPGQGLRLIYYSQIVNDFQKGDIAEGYSVSREKKESFPLTVTSAQKNPTAFYLCASSTGQGPTYEQYFGPGTRLTVT.

This clone has just one count. The chain carries TRBV19 and TRBJ1-6; D unclear. The V end was cut by 3 bases, the J end by 6 bases, with 9 bases between. The CDR3 sequence is 14 residues long. Per germline, CDR1 LNHDA and CDR2 SQIVND (reference sequence). As DNA, the CDR3 is TGTGCCAGTAGTATGGTCAGGCCTAATTCACCCCTCCACTTT. As protein: CASSMVRPNSPLHF.

This chain connects TRBV5-6 to TRBJ2-5; the match to TRBD1 covers 11 bases. This CDR3 comprises 14 residues. Germline assignment: CDR1 SGHDT and CDR2 YYEEEE. Trimming removed 4 bases from V and 6 bases from J; junction bases left unmatched: 5. CDR3 sequence reads: CASSVGQGGKTQYF. CDR3 DNA: TGTGCCAGCAGCGTGGGACAGGGGGGAAAGACCCAGTACTTC. Full variable domain (missing parts from reference TRBV5-6 and TRBJ2-5): DAGVTQSPTHLIKTRGQQVTLRCSPKSGHDTVSWYQQALGQGPQFIFQYYEEEERQRGNFPDRFSGHQFPNYSSELNVNALLLGDSALYLCASSVGQGGKTQYFGPGTRLLVL.

The chain recombines TRBV7-3 with TRBJ2-2, with D perhaps matching TRBD1 (5 bases). The germline gives CDR1 SGHTA, CDR2 FQGTGA. Trimming took off 5 bases at V and 1 base at J, with 11 bases between the two ends. This CDR3 is 15 amino acids long. The CDR3 nucleotides read TGTGCCAGCAGCCCTACAGGAGTGAACACCGGGGAGCTGTTTTTT. Its translation: CASSPTGVNTGELFF.

The V and J genes are TRBV6-5 and TRBJ2-7, with 10 bases fitting TRBD2. Germline lookup yields CDR1 MNHEY and CDR2 SVGAGI. The V gene end was trimmed by 3 bases and the J gene end by 7 bases; junction bases not matched to a gene: 9. The CDR3 totals 15 residues. The CDR3 spells CASSYTSGARVEQYF. CDR3 nucleotide sequence: TGTGCCAGCAGTTATACTAGCGGGGCCCGGGTGGAGCAGTACTTC.

The rearrangement joins TRBV5-1 to TRBJ2-2; TRBD2 matches at 13 bases. V lost 4 bases to trimming and J lost 6 bases; unmatched junction nucleotides: 6. The CDR3 is 16 residues long. CDR1 and CDR2 (germline): SGHRS, YFSETQ. The CDR3 region is CASSQLGTSGAGELFF. CDR3 DNA sequence: TGCGCCAGCAGCCAACTGGGGACTAGCGGGGCCGGGGAGCTGTTTTTT.

The CDR3 is CASSRGQGYEQYF. The DNA for the CDR3 is TGCGCCAGCAGCAGGGGACAGGGTTACGAGCAGTACTTC. The genes are TRBV5-1 and TRBJ2-7; 9 nucleotides line up with TRBD1. Germline trimming cut 4 bases from V and 4 bases from J; bases unmatched to any gene: 3. Germline lookup yields CDR1 SGHRS and CDR2 YFSETQ. The CDR3 length is 13 residues.